Below, 5 T cell receptor beta chains from the same sample are listed, as sequenced in a study of T cell repertoires in cytomegalovirus infection. TCRdb fed the reads into MiXCR, producing one record per CDR3 protein. The sample yields roughly 730,000 distinct CDR3 sequences, around a third seen once. No antigens are known for them. Sequenced here: cultured PBMCs, sampled from culture after CMV antigen stimulation. Receptors originate from a human donor in good health (CMV status not recorded). Some clones in this sample may be carry-over from other donors' samples.

CDR3: CASSLGTGTSETTQYF. CDR3 in DNA: TGTGCCAGCAGCTTGGGTACAGGGACTAGCGAAACTACGCAGTATTTT. The gene calls are TRBV5-6 and TRBJ2-3, with 10 nucleotides matching TRBD2. With V trimmed by 0 bases and J by 8 bases, 9 bases remained unmatched. The CDR3 is made up of 16 amino acids. Germline CDR1 is SGHDT and CDR2 is YYEEEE.

This rearrangement joins TRBV20-1 to TRBJ2-1, with TRBD1 matching over 7 bases. V lost 3 bases to trimming and J lost 2 bases; unmatched junction nucleotides: 4. The CDR3 extends over 14 amino acids. Germline assignment: CDR1 DFQATT and CDR2 SNEGSKA (reference sequence). This CDR3 reads CSASMQGAYNEQFF. The CDR3 DNA follows: TGCAGTGCTAGCATGCAGGGGGCCTACAATGAGCAGTTCTTC.

CDR3: CASRPQTGSREKLFF. DNA of the CDR3: TGTGCCAGCAGACCCCAGACAGGGTCGCGTGAAAAACTGTTTTTT. The chain joins TRBV27 to TRBJ1-4; 7 bases line up with TRBD1. The junction had 11 bases not matched to a gene; V was cut back by 6 bases and J by 7 bases. There are 15 residues in the CDR3. Germline CDR1 and CDR2: MNHEY and SMNVEV (reference sequence).

This sequence joins TRBV7-6 and TRBJ1-3; 8 bases are shared with TRBD1. V lost 5 bases and J lost 5; bases outside the gene matches: 8. Germline CDR1 SGHVS, CDR2 FNYEAQ. CDR3 length: 15 amino acids. This CDR3 reads CASSPGQASRNTIYF. Here the CDR3 DNA reads TGTGCCAGCAGCCCGGGACAGGCCTCCAGAAACACCATATATTTT.

This chain uses TRBV10-3 with TRBJ2-7, with TRBD2 as a possible D gene (6 bases). Per the germline V gene, CDR1 is ENHRY and CDR2 is SYGVKD. The V end lost 4 bases, the J end lost 1 base, and 8 bases lay between the germline ends. CDR3 size: 13 residues. CDR3 DNA: TGTGCCATCAGTGGGGGGGTTTCCTACGAGCAGTACTTC. Amino acids: CAISGGVSYEQYF.